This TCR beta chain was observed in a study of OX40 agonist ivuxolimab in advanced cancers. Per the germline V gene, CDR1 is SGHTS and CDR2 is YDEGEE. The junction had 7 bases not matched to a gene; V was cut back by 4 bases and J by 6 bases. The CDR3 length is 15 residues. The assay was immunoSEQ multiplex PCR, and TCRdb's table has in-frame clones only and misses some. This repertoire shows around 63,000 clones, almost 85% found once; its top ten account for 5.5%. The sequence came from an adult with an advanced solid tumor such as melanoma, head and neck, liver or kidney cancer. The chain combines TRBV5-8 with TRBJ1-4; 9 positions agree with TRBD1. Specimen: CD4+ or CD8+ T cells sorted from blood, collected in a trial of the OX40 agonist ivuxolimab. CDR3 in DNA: TGTGCCAGCAGCCCGGGACAGGGACGGGATGAAAAACTGTTTTTT. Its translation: CASSPGQGRDEKLFF.